This is a list of T cell receptor beta chains from one sample in a study of healthy donors' naive CD4 and CD8 T cells. TCRdb analysed the reads with MiXCR anew, one entry per CDR3 protein. The sample has about 180,000 distinct CDR3 sequences; around three quarters are singletons. The specimen was naive CD4+ and CD8+ T cells sorted from blood, pooled from several donors. All receptors come from a pool of human donors in good health; the sample pools cells from several healthy donors. CDR3s include the opening cysteine and the closing phenylalanine or tryptophan. D genes are given only for firm matches. Clone sizes are given selectively: once, few, many, or a class where the clone is expanded.

cdr3_nt,cdr3_aa,j_call,d_call,clone_size,v_call
TGTGCCAGTACCGGACAGGCTCGAGAGACCCAGTACTTC,CASTGQARETQYF,TRBJ2-5,TRBD1,NA,TRBV2
TGTGCCAGCAGGTCAACAGGGACAGGTTTTTACGAGCAGTACTTC,CASRSTGTGFYEQYF,TRBJ2-7,TRBD1,NA,TRBV6-6
TGTGCCTGGAGCAGAAGCAATCAGCCCCAGCATTTT,CAWSRSNQPQHF,TRBJ1-5,NA,NA,TRBV30
TGCAGCGTTGACCGCATTAGCGGGAGGGCCCCAGATACGCAGTATTTT,CSVDRISGRAPDTQYF,TRBJ2-3,TRBD2,NA,TRBV29-1
TGTGCCAGCAGCCAAGACCTCGGCACAGATACGCAGTATTTT,CASSQDLGTDTQYF,TRBJ2-3,NA,few,TRBV4-2
TGTGCCAGCAGTCCCCAAGGTGACGGCTACACCTTC,CASSPQGDGYTF,TRBJ1-2,NA,NA,TRBV27
TGCAGCGTTGACCAGGGGTATACTGAAGCTTTCTTT,CSVDQGYTEAFF,TRBJ1-1,NA,NA,TRBV29-1
TGCAGCGCACAACTTCCTCGGAGGGATCTGAACACTGAAGCTTTCTTT,CSAQLPRRDLNTEAFF,TRBJ1-1,NA,NA,TRBV29-1
TGCAGCGTAAAGGCGGGAGGTAACACTGAAGCTTTCTTT,CSVKAGGNTEAFF,TRBJ1-1,NA,few,TRBV29-1
TGCAGCGTTGAACTAGCGGGGAACACAGATACGCAGTATTTT,CSVELAGNTDTQYF,TRBJ2-3,TRBD2,NA,TRBV29-1
TGTGCCACCAGCCCAGTTAGCGGGATCGGTAATACGCAGTATTTT,CATSPVSGIGNTQYF,TRBJ2-3,TRBD2,NA,TRBV15
TGTGCCAGCAGTTTAAGTCTAGTTCCAGATACGCAGTATTTT,CASSLSLVPDTQYF,TRBJ2-3,NA,NA,TRBV12-3/TRBV12-4
TGTGCCAGCTACACCAGGGGGTTCGTCGGGGAGCTGTTTTTT,CASYTRGFVGELFF,TRBJ2-2,TRBD1,NA,TRBV6-2/TRBV6-3
TGTGCCAGCAGTTTAGGGACAGGGGATTGGGATACGCAGTATTTT,CASSLGTGDWDTQYF,TRBJ2-3,TRBD1,few,TRBV12-3/TRBV12-4
TGCAGTGCTAGAACGGGGGGAAGGAACACTGAAGCTTTCTTT,CSARTGGRNTEAFF,TRBJ1-1,NA,NA,TRBV20-1
TGCAGCGCGTTGAGGGGATATACTGAAGCTTTCTTT,CSALRGYTEAFF,TRBJ1-1,NA,few,TRBV29-1
TGTGCCAGTAGTATACCCATGAACACTGAAGCTTTCTTT,CASSIPMNTEAFF,TRBJ1-1,NA,few,TRBV19
TGTGCCAGCAGCCAATCGGATAACTATGGCTACACCTTC,CASSQSDNYGYTF,TRBJ1-2,NA,NA,TRBV5-5
TGTGCCACGAATCGGGCAGGGGGCTACAATGAGCAGTTCTTC,CATNRAGGYNEQFF,TRBJ2-1,TRBD1,once,TRBV19
TGCAGCGTCCTAGTTGACAGGAACACTGAAGCTTTCTTT,CSVLVDRNTEAFF,TRBJ1-1,NA,NA,TRBV29-1
TGTGCTAGTGGGGCTGGGACAGGGGGAGCACCCCTCCACTTT,CASGAGTGGAPLHF,TRBJ1-6,TRBD1,NA,TRBV12-5
TGCAGCGCGACAGGGGTCCAAGAGACCCAGTACTTC,CSATGVQETQYF,TRBJ2-5,TRBD1,few,TRBV29-1
TGTGCCAGTAGTATAGGCTTCGGGGACCAAGAGACCCAGTACTTC,CASSIGFGDQETQYF,TRBJ2-5,NA,NA,TRBV19
TGCAGCGTTGACCTTAATAGCGGGGAAATGTACGAGCAGTACTTC,CSVDLNSGEMYEQYF,TRBJ2-7,TRBD2,NA,TRBV29-1
TGTGCCACCAGCTCTAGATTCGGAAACGAGCAGTACTTC,CATSSRFGNEQYF,TRBJ2-7,NA,once,TRBV15
TGCAGCGCAAGGGAGTCCGGGACAGATACGCAGTATTTT,CSARESGTDTQYF,TRBJ2-3,NA,NA,TRBV29-1
TGCAGTGCTACTATTGTGGCCCCAGGGCTACACTCCTACGAGCAGTACTTC,CSATIVAPGLHSYEQYF,TRBJ2-7,NA,NA,TRBV20-1
TGTGCCAGCAGTTTCGGGACAGGGGGTTACGAGCAGTACTTC,CASSFGTGGYEQYF,TRBJ2-7,TRBD1,NA,TRBV12-3/TRBV12-4
TGCAGCGTACTCTCAGGTCGGGTTGGCTACACCTTC,CSVLSGRVGYTF,TRBJ1-2,NA,NA,TRBV29-1
TGTGCCAGCAGCTCTAGCGGAAAAGAGGCCCAGTACTTC,CASSSSGKEAQYF,TRBJ2-5,TRBD2,NA,TRBV12-3/TRBV12-4
TGTGCCAGCAGCCAATACGGGACGATGAACACTGAAGCTTTCTTT,CASSQYGTMNTEAFF,TRBJ1-1,NA,once,TRBV14
TGTGCCAGCAGCCCGGGACAGCGGGGCTACACCTTC,CASSPGQRGYTF,TRBJ1-2,TRBD1,NA,TRBV10-3
TGTGCCAGCAGTCCGACTAGCGGGAGAACAGATACGCAGTATTTT,CASSPTSGRTDTQYF,TRBJ2-3,TRBD2,NA,TRBV12-3/TRBV12-4
TGTGCCAGCAGCACCTTGTTTGGGAGGTATGGCTACACCTTC,CASSTLFGRYGYTF,TRBJ1-2,NA,NA,TRBV6-6
TGTGCCAGCAGTTTGCTAGCGGGGGCCCAAGAGACCCAGTACTTC,CASSLLAGAQETQYF,TRBJ2-5,TRBD2,NA,TRBV27
TGTGCCAGCAGTTTCCTACTACAGGGTTACGAGCAGTACTTC,CASSFLLQGYEQYF,TRBJ2-7,NA,NA,TRBV27
TGCAGCGTTCTGCGGACTAGCCCCGAAAATGAGCAGTTCTTC,CSVLRTSPENEQFF,TRBJ2-1,TRBD2,NA,TRBV29-1
TGTGCCAGCAGAATCCAGGGGTCCCTCTACGAGCAGTACTTC,CASRIQGSLYEQYF,TRBJ2-7,NA,NA,TRBV6-5
TGTGCCAGTAGTATTAGGATAGAAGAGACCCAGTACTTC,CASSIRIEETQYF,TRBJ2-5,NA,NA,TRBV19
TGTGCCGGGCGAGGGACAGGGGCCTACAATGAGCAGTTCTTC,CAGRGTGAYNEQFF,TRBJ2-1,TRBD1,few,TRBV6-2/TRBV6-3
TGCAGCGTTAAAGATCCGGGACAGGGGAGGAACGAGCAGTACTTC,CSVKDPGQGRNEQYF,TRBJ2-7,TRBD1,NA,TRBV29-1
TGTGCCAGCTCACCAAGGGGAACGACGGGGGACACTGAAGCTTTCTTT,CASSPRGTTGDTEAFF,TRBJ1-1,NA,NA,TRBV18
TGCAGCGTTGGCCGACTAGCGGGTTCCTACGAGCAGTACTTC,CSVGRLAGSYEQYF,TRBJ2-7,TRBD2,once,TRBV29-1
TGCAGCGCCCCGGATGCTTTCTTT,CSAPDAFF,TRBJ1-1,NA,NA,TRBV29-1
TGCAGTGCGATTACCCTAGCGGGAGTTCGTGATGAGCAGTTCTTC,CSAITLAGVRDEQFF,TRBJ2-1,TRBD2,NA,TRBV20-1
TGTGCCAGCAGTGAAGTTGGGGCCGGCACAGATACGCAGTATTTT,CASSEVGAGTDTQYF,TRBJ2-3,NA,NA,TRBV2
TGTGCCAGCAGTTATTCCTGGACAGTCAATCAGCCCCAGCATTTT,CASSYSWTVNQPQHF,TRBJ1-5,NA,NA,TRBV6-5
TGTGCCAGCTCACCTACGACAACCCCCGCTAACTATGGCTACACCTTC,CASSPTTTPANYGYTF,TRBJ1-2,NA,NA,TRBV18
TGTGCCAGCAGCGGACAGGGGACGTACGAGCAGTACTTC,CASSGQGTYEQYF,TRBJ2-7,TRBD1,NA,TRBV6-1